This T cell receptor beta chain was documented in a study of beta chain features in type 1 diabetes. Study-wide points: Among patients with Type 1 diabetes, TCRB CDR3s were moderately but significantly shorter in every one of the four CD4+ subsets. In these data, an HLA type influence on TCRB rearrangement remained unresolved.

Only a few counts were recorded for this clone. Its cognate antigen is unknown. The investigators reverse transcribed all of the isolated RNA, so they sequenced expressed TCRB transcripts. Assay: immunoSEQ multiplex PCR; the TCRdb copy retains only in-frame clones and omits some. The table lists roughly 700,000 clones, roughly 12% of them singletons, with less than 0.025% in the top ten. The ends lost 4 bases at V and 6 bases at J; junction bases unmatched: 7. Germline loops: CDR1 SEHNR, CDR2 FQNEAQ (reference sequence). The CDR3 consists of 14 residues. Source material: naive CD4+ T cells from blood. This TCR was sampled from a man aged 18 to 30 with type 1 diabetes. This chain connects TRBV7-9 to TRBJ2-3, with 7 bases lining up with TRBD1. The CDR3 spells CASSSPGQTDTQYF. In nucleotides, the CDR3 is TGTGCCAGCAGCTCCCCGGGACAGACTGATACGCAGTATTTT.